This is a list of T cell receptor beta chains from one sample in a study of T cell changes during pregnancy in multiple sclerosis. Clones were read by immunoSEQ multiplex PCR, and TCRdb kept only the in-frame ones, dropping some. This table holds 110,000 or so clones, approximately 93% found once. The sequenced sample was peripheral blood, obtained before pregnancy. The origin of the receptors is a female donor with multiple sclerosis, enrolled in a pregnancy study. CDR3s include the opening cysteine and the closing phenylalanine or tryptophan. The D gene is left open where the match is weak. Clone sizes are given selectively: once, few, many, or a class where the clone is expanded.

d_gene	abundance	v_gene	j_gene	CDR3nt	CDR3aa
TRBD1	.	TRBV9	TRBJ1-6	TGTGCCAGCAGCGTCGGGACAGCTAATAATTCACCCCTCCACTTT	CASSVGTANNSPLHF
TRBD1	.	TRBV18	TRBJ2-1	TGTGCCAGCTCACCCGGCCAGGGGGCCCATGAGCAGTTCTTC	CASSPGQGAHEQFF
.	once	TRBV30	TRBJ2-1	TGTGCCTGGGTCCGAGTGGATGAGCAGTTCTTC	CAWVRVDEQFF
.	.	TRBV6-1	TRBJ2-1	TGTGCCAGCAGTGAAGACAGGACGCCCGGCAATGAGCAGTTCTTC	CASSEDRTPGNEQFF
TRBD1	.	TRBV30	TRBJ2-6	TGTGCCTGGGATGCACGGACAGGGGGCAGGTCTGGGGCCAACGTCCTGACTTTC	CAWDARTGGRSGANVLTF
TRBD1	once	TRBV6-1	TRBJ1-6	TGTGCCAGCAGGATAGGGCAGGGGGGAAATTCACCCCTCCACTTT	CASRIGQGGNSPLHF
.	.	TRBV7-2	TRBJ2-3	TGTGCCAGCAGCTTAGAATCCCAGGGGACCAACACAGATACGCAGTATTTT	CASSLESQGTNTDTQYF
.	.	TRBV6-6	TRBJ2-4	TGTGCCAGCAAGGGCGGACTAGCCAAAAACATTCAGTACTTC	CASKGGLAKNIQYF
TRBD2	.	TRBV6-5	TRBJ2-7	TGTGCCAGCAGTTACGGTAGCGGGGGGCACTACGAGCAGTACTTC	CASSYGSGGHYEQYF
TRBD2	.	TRBV7-9	TRBJ2-1	TGTGCCAGCAGCCCACGTGTAGCGGGGATATACAATGAGCAGTTCTTC	CASSPRVAGIYNEQFF